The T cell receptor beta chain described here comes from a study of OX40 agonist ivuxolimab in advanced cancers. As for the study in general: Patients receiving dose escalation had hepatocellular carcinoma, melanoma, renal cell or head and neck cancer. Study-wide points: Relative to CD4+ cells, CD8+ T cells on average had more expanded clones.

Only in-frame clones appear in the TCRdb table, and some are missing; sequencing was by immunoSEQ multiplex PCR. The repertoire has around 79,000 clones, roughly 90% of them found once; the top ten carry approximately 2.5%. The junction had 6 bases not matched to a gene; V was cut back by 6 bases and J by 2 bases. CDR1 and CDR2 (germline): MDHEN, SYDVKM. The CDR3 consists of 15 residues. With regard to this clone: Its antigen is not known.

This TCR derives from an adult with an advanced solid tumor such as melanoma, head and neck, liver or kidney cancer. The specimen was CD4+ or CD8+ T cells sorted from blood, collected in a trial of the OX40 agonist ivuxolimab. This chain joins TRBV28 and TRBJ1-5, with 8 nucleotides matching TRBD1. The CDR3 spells CASSLQGGGNQPQHF. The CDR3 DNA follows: TGTGCCAGCAGCTTACAGGGGGGCGGCAATCAGCCCCAGCATTTT.